Following are 29 T cell receptor beta chains from one sample sequenced in a study of PD-L1 blockade in urothelial cancer. The assay was immunoSEQ multiplex PCR, and TCRdb's table has in-frame clones only and misses some. The sample includes about 80,000 clones, roughly nine tenths of them seen just once. Sequencing was performed on PBMCs, taken around atezolizumab (anti-PD-L1) treatment. These receptors were taken from a woman in her 70s with urothelial cancer.

The chain links TRBV19 to TRBJ1-5; weak D call: TRBD1 (5 bases). V lost 10 bases to trimming and J lost 9 bases, with 16 bases between them. The CDR3 totals 12 residues. Germline CDR1 LNHDA, CDR2 SQIVND (reference sequence). In DNA form, the CDR3 reads TGTGCCATCGGACATTATACCCGGCCCCAGCATTTT. It encodes CAIGHYTRPQHF.

The V gene is TRBV27, the J gene TRBJ2-3; D ambiguous. Trimming removed 3 bases from V and 0 bases from J, with 7 bases in between. CDR3 length: 14 amino acids. Germline V lookup: CDR1 MNHEY, CDR2 SMNVEV (reference sequence). The CDR3 region has the DNA TGTGCCAGCAGTTTTCTATCTAGCACAGATACGCAGTATTTT. Translating it yields CASSFLSSTDTQYF.

The CDR3 DNA follows: TGTGCCAGCAGCTTAGCGGGCGGGGCCTATGGCTACACCTTC. Residues: CASSLAGGAYGYTF. The rearrangement links TRBV7-2 to TRBJ1-2, with D perhaps matching TRBD1 (5 bases). The V gene lost 0 bases and the J gene lost 4 bases, with 9 bases spanning the gap. The CDR3 totals 14 residues. The germline CDR1 and CDR2 sequences are SGHTA and FQGNSA.

This sequence joins TRBV2 and TRBJ1-2; TRBD1 might be the D (6 bases). The CDR3 has 15 residues. V was cut by 6 bases and J by 2 bases, with 16 bases left in between. Germline-derived CDR1 and CDR2 are SNHLY and FYNNEI. CDR3: CASRLRQTGNYGYTF. Written as DNA, the CDR3 is TGTGCCAGCAGACTCCGCCAGACAGGCAACTATGGCTACACCTTC. Filled out from reference TRBV2 and TRBJ1-2, the complete variable domain reads EPEVTQTPSHQVTQMGQEVILRCVPISNHLYFYWYRQILGQKVEFLVSFYNNEISEKSEIFDDQFSVERPDGSNFTLKIRSTKLEDSAMYFCASRLRQTGNYGYTFGSGTRLTVV.

The rearrangement joins TRBV19 to TRBJ1-2, with D tentatively TRBD1 (6 bases). Per germline, CDR1 LNHDA and CDR2 SQIVND (reference sequence). CDR3 size: 14 residues. V dropped 0 bases and J dropped 8 bases, with 13 bases sitting between them. CDR3 sequence reads: CASSIEPGVRGYTF. The CDR3 region has the DNA TGTGCCAGTAGTATAGAACCAGGGGTACGCGGCTACACCTTC.

This chain uses TRBV6-6 with TRBJ1-1, with 7 bases matching TRBD1. Germline trimming cut 0 bases from V and 3 bases from J; bases unmatched to any gene: 4. CDR1 MNHNY and CDR2 SVGAGI come from the germline V gene (reference sequence). The CDR3 consists of 15 residues. CDR3 bases: TGTGCCAGCAGTTACTCAGGGGGCGCGGACACTGAAGCTTTCTTT. Protein product: CASSYSGGADTEAFF.

V and J are TRBV5-6 and TRBJ2-7; 13 nucleotides line up with TRBD2. Per germline, CDR1 SGHDT and CDR2 YYEEEE. V gave up 4 bases and J gave up 2 bases; unmatched junction bases: 6. This CDR3 is built from 16 residues. CDR3 region: CASSQTSGGKPYEQYF. For the CDR3, the DNA is TGTGCCAGCAGCCAGACTAGCGGGGGGAAACCCTACGAGCAGTACTTC.

This chain links TRBV19 with TRBJ2-7; D is undetermined. The CDR3 extends over 17 amino acids. V was pared by 3 bases and J by 0 bases, with 18 bases between. Germline V gene lookup returns CDR1 LNHDA and CDR2 SQIVND (reference sequence). The CDR3 loop reads CASSILAGSRSSYEQYF. In DNA form, the CDR3 reads TGTGCCAGTAGTATCCTCGCCGGGTCCCGAAGCTCCTACGAGCAGTACTTC.

This clone appeared once. The chain has TRBV6-1 and TRBJ2-7, with D possibly TRBD2 on 5 matching bases. Trimming removed 3 bases at V and 3 bases at J, with 24 bases between. CDR1 and CDR2 (germline): MNHNS, SASEGT. This CDR3 region has 18 residues. The CDR3 nucleotides read TGTGCCAGCAGTGACTTTGGCTCCCGCATCGGGGAAGGCTACGAGCAGTACTTC. The encoded protein is CASSDFGSRIGEGYEQYF.

The rearrangement joins TRBV5-1 to TRBJ1-2; a weak D match, TRBD1 (6 bases). CDR3 length: 14 residues. The germline gives CDR1 SGHRS, CDR2 YFSETQ. Trimming took off 5 bases at V and 0 bases at J, with 11 bases between the two ends. The CDR3 region has the DNA TGCGCCAGCAGTGGGGACATTCCTAACTATGGCTACACCTTC. Encoded protein: CASSGDIPNYGYTF.

The rearrangement uses TRBV5-1 and TRBJ2-2; a weak D match, TRBD2 (6 bases). This CDR3 has 14 amino acids. The V gene's germline CDR1 is SGHRS and CDR2 YFSETQ. Deletions cut 6 bases from V and 3 bases from J, with 12 bases between. The CDR3 DNA reads TGCGCCAGCAATGAAGGAGGGGACACCGGGGAGCTGTTTTTT. It is translated as CASNEGGDTGELFF.

CDR3 sequence: CSVEEFLYGYTF. As DNA, the CDR3 is TGCAGCGTTGAGGAGTTCCTCTATGGCTACACCTTC. The chain recombines TRBV29-1 with TRBJ1-2; D remains ambiguous. Per the germline V gene, CDR1 is SQVTM and CDR2 is ANQGSEA. Trimming pared 3 bases from V and 4 bases from J, leaving 9 bases between. The CDR3 consists of 12 residues.

J is TRBJ2-1 and V is TRBV6-6; tentative D call: TRBD2 (6 bases). The ends were cut back, 0 bases at V and 10 bases at J, with 13 bases in the middle. The CDR3 is 14 residues long. Germline lookup yields CDR1 MNHNY and CDR2 SVGAGI (reference sequence). The CDR3 region is CASSYSGGAGEQFF. The CDR3, as DNA: TGTGCCAGCAGTTACTCGGGCGGGGCGGGCGAGCAGTTCTTC.

The chain links TRBV30 to TRBJ1-2, with a tentative D call TRBD1 (5 bases). This CDR3 comprises 12 residues. V lost 4 bases and J lost 4, with 10 bases in between. Germline lookup yields CDR1 GTSNPN and CDR2 SVGIG (reference sequence). The CDR3 nucleotides are TGTGCCTGGACCCAGGGCCCCTATGGCTACACCTTC. As protein: CAWTQGPYGYTF.

This clone was seen once. J is TRBJ2-7 and V is TRBV19, with TRBD1 as a possible D gene (5 bases). Germline V gives CDR1 LNHDA, CDR2 SQIVND (reference sequence). V gave up 3 bases and J gave up 3 bases, with 9 bases separating them. The CDR3 is 13 amino acids. The CDR3 is CASSILRGYEQYF. CDR3 bases: TGTGCCAGTAGTATTTTAAGGGGCTACGAGCAGTACTTC.

This chain links TRBV7-3 with TRBJ2-1, with 9 bases aligning to TRBD2. The junction had 6 bases not matched to a gene; V was cut back by 2 bases and J by 7 bases. The CDR3 spans 15 residues. Germline assignment: CDR1 SGHTA and CDR2 FQGTGA. The CDR3 loop is CASSLGAGGGNEQFF. CDR3 coding DNA: TGTGCCAGCAGCTTAGGGGCGGGAGGGGGGAATGAGCAGTTCTTC.

V and J are TRBV6-5 and TRBJ1-1; a possible D gene is TRBD1 (5 bases). The germline CDR1 and CDR2 sequences are MNHEY and SVGAGI. The CDR3 has 13 residues. Between the trimmed V and J ends, which lost 6 bases and 7 bases, there was a span of 15 bases. CDR3 nucleotide sequence: TGTGCCAGCAGAGCCGAGACAGAGTTTGAAGCTTTCTTT. Translated, it gives CASRAETEFEAFF.

The chain uses TRBV7-2 and TRBJ2-7; the D gene is possibly TRBD2 (7 bases). Per germline, CDR1 SGHTA and CDR2 FQGNSA. The CDR3 extends over 16 amino acids. V dropped 3 bases and J dropped 3 bases, with 18 bases sitting between them. CDR3: CASSLAGGGGVYEQYF. The CDR3 DNA reads as TGTGCCAGCAGCTTGGCTGGGGGGGGCGGTGTCTACGAGCAGTACTTC.

The chain recombines TRBV19 with TRBJ1-3; D gene ambiguous. Germline values: CDR1 LNHDA, CDR2 SQIVND (reference sequence). Trimming took 3 bases from V and 0 from J, leaving 12 bases between them. The CDR3 is 16 residues long. CDR3 bases: TGTGCCAGTAGTATTGGCATCTGGAGCTCTGGAAACACCATATATTTT. Translation: CASSIGIWSSGNTIYF.

This clone was found once. The chain uses TRBV18 and TRBJ1-4; D not resolved. V lost 2 bases to trimming and J lost 2 bases, with 9 bases between them. This CDR3 is 15 amino acids long. Per germline, CDR1 KGHSH and CDR2 LQKENI. The CDR3 reads CASSPYRDTNEKLFF. CDR3 sequence (DNA): TGTGCCAGCTCACCATACCGGGATACTAATGAAAAACTGTTTTTT.

The chain is built from TRBV9 and TRBJ1-3; 8 nucleotides match TRBD1. The germline CDR1 and CDR2 sequences are SGDLS and YYNGEE. The CDR3 length is 17 residues. J gave up 1 base and V 4 bases, and 10 bases lay outside the gene matches. This CDR3 reads CASSSYSRGLSGNTIYF. CDR3 coding DNA: TGTGCCAGCAGCTCATATTCCAGGGGGCTGTCTGGAAACACCATATATTTT.

The CDR3 sequence: CASSQGRGETQYF. The CDR3 nucleotides read TGTGCCAGCTCACAGGGCCGGGGAGAGACCCAGTACTTC. The chain couples TRBV18 to TRBJ2-5; possibly TRBD2 for D (5 bases). Per germline, CDR1 KGHSH and CDR2 LQKENI. Trimming took 4 bases from V and 4 from J, leaving 10 bases between them. This CDR3 is built from 13 residues.

This sequence joins TRBV29-1 and TRBJ1-2; D is possibly TRBD1 (6 bases). The CDR3 is 13 residues long. Germline V gene data show CDR1 as SQVTM and CDR2 as ANQGSEA. Trimming left V 4 bases short and J 8 bases short, with 17 bases between. The CDR3 region is CSVGTGGLEGYTF. CDR3 sequence (DNA): TGCAGCGTTGGGACGGGGGGGCTCGAAGGCTACACCTTC.

This chain connects TRBV18 to TRBJ2-7; 12 nucleotides align to TRBD2. Germline V gene data show CDR1 as KGHSH and CDR2 as LQKENI. CDR3 length: 17 residues. The V and J ends lost 4 bases and 0 bases, in that order; junction bases with no gene match: 7. Here the CDR3 reads CASSLGTSGFYSYEQYF. The DNA of the CDR3 is TGTGCCAGCTCACTAGGGACTAGCGGGTTCTACTCCTACGAGCAGTACTTC.

This rearrangement joins TRBV19 to TRBJ2-6; maybe TRBD2 (5 bases). The V gene lost 5 bases and the J gene lost 2 bases, with 10 bases spanning the gap. This CDR3 contains 15 residues. In germline, CDR1 is LNHDA, CDR2 SQIVND (reference sequence). In DNA, the CDR3 is TGTGCCAGTAGTTTGGACTTCGCTGGGGCCAACGTCCTGACTTTC. Its protein is CASSLDFAGANVLTF.

V gene TRBV6-1 combines with J gene TRBJ2-7, with 7 bases lining up with TRBD1. The CDR3 covers 14 residues. The ends lost 3 bases at V and 3 bases at J; junction bases unmatched: 5. CDR1 MNHNS and CDR2 SASEGT come from the germline V gene. The CDR3 nucleotides are TGTGCCAGCAGTGAGGGACAGAAGGTCTACGAGCAGTACTTC. Translated: CASSEGQKVYEQYF.

This sequence joins TRBV6-1 and TRBJ1-4; D gene unclear. Looked up from germline, CDR1 is MNHNS and CDR2 is SASEGT. This CDR3 spans 15 amino acids. Trimming left V 5 bases short and J 1 base short, with 11 bases between. The CDR3 loop reads CASSLRRGTNEKLFF. CDR3 nucleotides: TGTGCCAGCAGTCTTCGACGGGGAACTAATGAAAAACTGTTTTTT.

The chain combines TRBV18 with TRBJ2-7; possibly TRBD2 for D (5 bases). Germline CDR1 KGHSH, CDR2 LQKENI. V lost 3 bases, J lost 2 bases, and 14 bases lay in between. This CDR3 has 15 residues. CDR3 coding DNA: TGTGCCAGCTCACCCGAGGGTATCCCCACCTACGAGCAGTACTTC. Translated, it gives CASSPEGIPTYEQYF.

The J gene is TRBJ2-7, the V gene TRBV10-3; 10 nucleotides line up with TRBD2. Germline assignment: CDR1 ENHRY and CDR2 SYGVKD. J lost 2 bases, V lost 11 bases, and 9 bases had no gene match. The CDR3 is 14 residues long. CDR3 protein: CAVTGTSATYEQYF. The CDR3 DNA sequence: TGTGCCGTTACCGGGACTAGCGCAACCTACGAGCAGTACTTC.